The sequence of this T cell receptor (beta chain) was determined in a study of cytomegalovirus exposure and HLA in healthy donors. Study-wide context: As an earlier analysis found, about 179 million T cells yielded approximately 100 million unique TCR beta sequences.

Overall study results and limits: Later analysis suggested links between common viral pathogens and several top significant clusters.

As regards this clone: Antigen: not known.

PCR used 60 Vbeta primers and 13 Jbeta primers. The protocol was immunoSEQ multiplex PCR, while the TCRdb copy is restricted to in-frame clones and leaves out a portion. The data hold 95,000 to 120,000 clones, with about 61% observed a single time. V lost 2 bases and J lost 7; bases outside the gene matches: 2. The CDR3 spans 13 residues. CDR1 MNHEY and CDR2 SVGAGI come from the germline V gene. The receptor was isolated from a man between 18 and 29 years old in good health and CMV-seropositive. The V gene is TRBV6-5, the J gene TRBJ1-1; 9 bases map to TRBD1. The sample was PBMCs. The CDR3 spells CASSYTGGGEAFF. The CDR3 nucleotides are TGTGCCAGCAGTTACACAGGGGGCGGTGAAGCTTTCTTT.